These 18 T cell receptor beta chains came from one sample sequenced in a study of blood T cell repertoires in COVID-19. Sequenced by immunoSEQ multiplex PCR; TCRdb stores in-frame clones only, minus some. This sample has roughly 150,000 clones, with 75% to 90% found just once. Source material: peripheral blood. The receptors shown here come from a man in his 60s with active or convalescent COVID-19.

The J gene is TRBJ1-2, the V gene TRBV4-2; possible D gene TRBD1, 5 bases. The V end was cut by 0 bases, the J end by 7 bases, with 15 bases between. This CDR3 is 15 amino acids long. The germline V gene encodes CDR1 LGHNA and CDR2 YNFKEQ. The CDR3 nucleotides read TGTGCCAGCAGCCAAGATAGACAGCCCCAGGGTGGCTACACCTTC. It codes for CASSQDRQPQGGYTF.

The chain is built from TRBV19 and TRBJ2-1; 7 bases fit TRBD2. CDR3 length: 14 residues. Germline loops: CDR1 LNHDA, CDR2 SQIVND (reference sequence). Losses at the gene ends were 3 bases for V and 8 bases for J; bases not matched to a gene: 7. CDR3 residues: CASSINGRHDEQFF. CDR3 sequence (DNA): TGTGCCAGTAGTATCAACGGGAGGCACGATGAGCAGTTCTTC.

This rearrangement joins TRBV7-2 to TRBJ1-1; D remains unclear. CDR3 size: 13 residues. Germline CDR1 is SGHTA and CDR2 is FQGNSA. Trimming took 4 bases from V and 4 from J, leaving 10 bases between them. CDR3 sequence: CASSSGLGTEAFF. CDR3 bases: TGTGCCAGCAGCTCAGGCTTGGGCACTGAAGCTTTCTTT.

This rearrangement joins TRBV30 to TRBJ2-3; D ambiguous. The CDR3 length is 13 residues. Germline CDR1 GTSNPN, CDR2 SVGIG (reference sequence). With 2 bases removed from V and 1 base from J, the gap between germline ends came to 7 bases. In DNA, the CDR3 is TGTGCCTGGAGTAATACTGGCACAGATACGCAGTATTTT. Its translation is CAWSNTGTDTQYF.

This clone appeared a single time. This chain joins TRBV7-2 and TRBJ2-2, with a tentative D call TRBD1 (6 bases). The CDR3 spans 15 residues. With 3 bases removed from V and 4 bases from J, the gap between germline ends came to 12 bases. Germline CDR1 SGHTA, CDR2 FQGNSA. Here the CDR3 DNA reads TGTGCCAGCAGCTTGAGCAGGGGTTCCACCGGGGAGCTGTTTTTT. Its protein product is CASSLSRGSTGELFF. Full variable domain (rest looked up from reference TRBV7-2 and TRBJ2-2): GAGVSQSPSNKVTEKGKDVELRCDPISGHTALYWYRQSLGQGLEFLIYFQGNSAPDKSGLPSDRFSAERTGGSVSTLTIQRTQQEDSAVYLCASSLSRGSTGELFFGEGSRLTVL.

This rearrangement joins TRBV18 to TRBJ2-2; weak D call: TRBD2 (5 bases). This CDR3 has 15 residues. Deletions cut 6 bases from V and 7 bases from J, with 18 bases between. Germline loops: CDR1 KGHSH, CDR2 LQKENI. CDR3 region: CASSPGVAQNGELFF. The CDR3 coding sequence is TGTGCCAGCTCCCCAGGAGTAGCGCAAAACGGGGAGCTGTTTTTT.

This chain uses TRBV28 with TRBJ1-3; TRBD1 aligns across 7 bases. The CDR3 runs to 14 residues. The junction had 4 bases not matched to a gene; V was cut back by 6 bases and J by 2 bases. CDR1 is MDHEN and CDR2 is SYDVKM in the germline V gene. The CDR3 DNA is TGTGCCAGCAGGGAAACAGGGGCTGGAAACACCATATATTTT. This encodes CASRETGAGNTIYF.

The V gene is TRBV7-2, the J gene TRBJ1-1, with D uncertain. V was cut by 0 bases and J by 5 bases, with 10 bases left in between. Germline loops: CDR1 SGHTA, CDR2 FQGNSA. This CDR3 has 14 amino acids. The CDR3 DNA is TGTGCCAGCAGCTTAGCGCACCGCGAAACTGAAGCTTTCTTT. This translates into CASSLAHRETEAFF.

This clone appeared once. The chain links TRBV2 to TRBJ1-5; no clear D. Germline CDR1 reads SNHLY; CDR2 reads FYNNEI. Trimming pared 2 bases from V and 0 bases from J, leaving 8 bases between. The CDR3 loop spans 15 amino acids. This chain's CDR3 is CASSEPGYSNQPQHF. The CDR3 coding sequence is TGTGCCAGCAGTGAACCGGGGTATAGCAATCAGCCCCAGCATTTT.

The chain is built from TRBV19 and TRBJ1-4; 8 nucleotides align to TRBD1. This CDR3 contains 14 residues. V dropped 4 bases and J dropped 5; count of bases not matched to a gene: 3. Germline loops: CDR1 LNHDA, CDR2 SQIVND (reference sequence). The CDR3 loop reads CASSNRGTNEKLFF. The CDR3 DNA is TGTGCCAGTAGTAACAGGGGGACCAATGAAAAACTGTTTTTT.

The chain couples TRBV6-5 to TRBJ1-1; D is unresolved. The CDR3 contains 11 residues. Germline CDR1 and CDR2: MNHEY and SVGAGI. Between the trimmed V and J ends, which lost 5 bases and 8 bases, there was a span of 9 bases. CDR3 in DNA: TGTGCCAGCAGTCTCAGTGAAGAAGCTTTCTTT. Residues: CASSLSEEAFF.

The rearrangement links TRBV6-2 or TRBV6-3 to TRBJ1-1, with TRBD1 matching over 10 bases. Germline V gene data show CDR1 as MNHEY and CDR2 as SVGEGT. After removal of 4 bases from V and 0 bases from J, the junction contained 5 bases not matched to a gene. This CDR3 is built from 16 residues. CDR3 sequence reads: CASSSTGQGLNTEAFF. The CDR3 coding sequence is TGTGCCAGCAGTTCGACGGGACAGGGGCTGAACACTGAAGCTTTCTTT.

The chain has TRBV19 and TRBJ2-5, with 8 bases identical to TRBD2. The CDR3 is 13 amino acids. Germline values: CDR1 LNHDA, CDR2 SQIVND (reference sequence). Trimming took 6 bases from V and 1 from J; bases not matched to a gene: 1. The CDR3 DNA reads as TGTGCCAGTAGGACTAGCGCCCAAGAGACCCAGTACTTC. Amino acids: CASRTSAQETQYF.

The chain links TRBV5-8 to TRBJ1-5; unclear D gene. There are 12 residues in the CDR3. V lost 7 bases, J lost 1 base, and 6 bases lay in between. Germline assignment: CDR1 SGHTS and CDR2 YDEGEE. The CDR3 DNA sequence: TGTGCCAGCTCGGGGAGCAATCAGCCCCAGCATTTT. It is translated as CASSGSNQPQHF. The full variable domain, rest sourced from reference TRBV5-8 and TRBJ1-5, is EAGVTQSPTHLIKTRGQQATLRCSPISGHTSVYWYQQALGLGLQFLLWYDEGEERNRGNFPPRFSGRQFPNYSSELNVNALELEDSALYLCASSGSNQPQHFGDGTRLSIL.

Points on this clone: An end of the junction does not agree with germline; a read error may underlie this. The chain couples TRBV6-6 to TRBJ1-1; 8 bases map to TRBD1. Germline CDR1 MNHNY, CDR2 SVGAGI (reference sequence). The CDR3 is 16 residues long. This CDR3 is CASSDSGGGTNTEAFF. The DNA for the CDR3 is TGTGCCAGCAGTGACTCAGGGGGCGGAACGAACACTGAAGCTTTCTTT.

The chain couples TRBV28 to TRBJ2-7, with 7 bases fitting TRBD1. The trim removed 4 bases at V and 6 bases at J, leaving 6 bases unmatched. Germline V gives CDR1 MDHEN, CDR2 SYDVKM. The CDR3 consists of 13 residues. CDR3 sequence reads: CASSSGTDTEQYF. The CDR3 nucleotides are TGTGCCAGCAGTTCCGGGACAGACACCGAGCAGTACTTC.

Here the CDR3 DNA reads TGTGCCAGTAGGCAGGTAACAAACGGACAAGAGACCCAGTACTTC. Protein product: CASRQVTNGQETQYF. This chain links TRBV19 with TRBJ2-5; no reliable D call. This CDR3 is built from 15 residues. In germline, CDR1 is LNHDA, CDR2 SQIVND (reference sequence). V dropped 6 bases and J dropped 2 bases, with 16 bases sitting between them.

The V gene is TRBV7-2, the J gene TRBJ1-3; D not certain. There are 15 residues in the CDR3. Germline V gene sequence: CDR1 SGHTA, CDR2 FQGNSA. V lost 5 bases to trimming and J lost 0 bases, with 11 bases between them. Written as DNA, the CDR3 is TGTGCCAGCAGCGCGAGGCGGGTCTCTGGAAACACCATATATTTT. This translates into CASSARRVSGNTIYF. Complete variable domain (other parts from reference TRBV7-2 and TRBJ1-3): GAGVSQSPSNKVTEKGKDVELRCDPISGHTALYWYRQSLGQGLEFLIYFQGNSAPDKSGLPSDRFSAERTGGSVSTLTIQRTQQEDSAVYLCASSARRVSGNTIYFGEGSWLTVV.